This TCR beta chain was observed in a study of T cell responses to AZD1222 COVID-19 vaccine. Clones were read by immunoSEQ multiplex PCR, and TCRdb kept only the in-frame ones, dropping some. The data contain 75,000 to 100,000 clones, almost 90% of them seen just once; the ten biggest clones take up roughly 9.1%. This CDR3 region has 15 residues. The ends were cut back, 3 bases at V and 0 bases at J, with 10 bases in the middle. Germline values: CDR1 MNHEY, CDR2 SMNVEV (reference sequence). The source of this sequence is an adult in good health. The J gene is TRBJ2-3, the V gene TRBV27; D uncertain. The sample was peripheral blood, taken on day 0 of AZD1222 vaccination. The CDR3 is CASSFWADSTDTQYF. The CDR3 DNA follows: TGTGCCAGCAGTTTTTGGGCGGACAGCACAGATACGCAGTATTTT.